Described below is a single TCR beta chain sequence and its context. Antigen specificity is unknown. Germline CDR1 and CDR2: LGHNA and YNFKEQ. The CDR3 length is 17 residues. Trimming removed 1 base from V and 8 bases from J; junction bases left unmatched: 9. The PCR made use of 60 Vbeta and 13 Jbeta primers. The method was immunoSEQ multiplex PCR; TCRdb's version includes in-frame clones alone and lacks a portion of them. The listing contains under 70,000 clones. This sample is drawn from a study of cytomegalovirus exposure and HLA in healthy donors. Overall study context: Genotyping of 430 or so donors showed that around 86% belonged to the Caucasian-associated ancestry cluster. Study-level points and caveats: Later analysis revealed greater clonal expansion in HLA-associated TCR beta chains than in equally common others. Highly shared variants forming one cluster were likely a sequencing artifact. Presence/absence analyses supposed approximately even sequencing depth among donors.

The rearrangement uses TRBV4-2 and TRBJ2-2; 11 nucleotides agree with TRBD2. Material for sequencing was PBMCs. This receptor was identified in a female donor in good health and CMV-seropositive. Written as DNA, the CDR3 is TGTGCCAGCAGCCAAGTTACTAGCGGGAGTTCTGGTGGGGAGCTGTTTTTT. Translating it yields CASSQVTSGSSGGELFF.